A single sample is the source of the 18 T cell receptor beta chains below, sequenced in a study of Ad26.COV2.S vaccination and SARS-CoV-2 variants. Treatment reported: around 19 received Ad26.COV2.S at low or high dose, single or two shots; about 5 received placebo; per-sample allocation not given. The investigators took samples on day 63 after the first vaccine or placebo injection. Measured with immunoSEQ multiplex PCR; TCRdb has only the in-frame clones, and not every one. This table holds about 400,000 clones, 92% found once. This material consisted of peripheral blood, taken in a trial of Ad26.COV2.S vaccine versus placebo. The receptor set was obtained from a person aged 18-65 years who received the Ad26.COV2.S COVID-19 vaccine or a placebo.

This clone appeared a single time. V and J are TRBV5-1 and TRBJ1-2; no clear D gene. The CDR3 extends over 15 amino acids. Germline CDR1 and CDR2: SGHRS and YFSETQ. V lost 4 bases, J lost 3 bases, and 16 bases lay in between. The CDR3 is CASSHTIGLDYGYTF. CDR3 sequence (DNA): TGCGCCAGCAGCCATACTATTGGGCTAGACTATGGCTACACCTTC.

The chain couples TRBV6-2 or TRBV6-3 to TRBJ2-7; the match to TRBD2 covers 7 bases. V lost 4 bases and J lost 6; bases outside the gene matches: 9. Germline-derived CDR1 and CDR2 are MNHEY and SVGEGT. The CDR3 spans 14 residues. CDR3 in DNA: TGTGCCAGCAGTTCCCGACTAGCACCAGGCGAGCAGTACTTC. Translating gives CASSSRLAPGEQYF.

The genes are TRBV7-6 and TRBJ2-5, with 10 bases fitting TRBD1. The CDR3 has 15 residues. Trimming removed 5 bases from V and 3 bases from J; junction bases left unmatched: 6. The germline V gene has CDR1 SGHVS and CDR2 FNYEAQ. The CDR3 loop reads CASSVGGTGEETQYF. CDR3 sequence (DNA): TGTGCCAGCAGCGTAGGGGGGACAGGGGAAGAGACCCAGTACTTC.

The rearrangement links TRBV28 to TRBJ1-2; D perhaps matches TRBD1 (5 bases). Germline CDR1 and CDR2: MDHEN and SYDVKM. Trimming took 6 bases from V and 8 from J, leaving 19 bases between them. The CDR3 covers 14 residues. CDR3 loop: CASRREGVWGGYTF. The CDR3 DNA reads as TGTGCCAGCAGACGAGAAGGTGTTTGGGGGGGCTACACCTTC.

The chain employs TRBV28 and TRBJ1-4; 7 nucleotides line up with TRBD1. Losses at the gene ends were 3 bases for V and 8 bases for J; bases not matched to a gene: 6. The CDR3 loop spans 14 amino acids. The V gene's germline CDR1 is MDHEN and CDR2 SYDVKM. The CDR3 DNA sequence: TGTGCCAGCAGTTTGACAGGGAAGGGGGAAAAACTGTTTTTT. It translates to CASSLTGKGEKLFF.

This chain links TRBV7-2 with TRBJ2-1; tentative D call: TRBD1 (6 bases). The CDR3 is 16 amino acids. Trimming cost V 5 bases and J 5 bases, with 19 bases left between them. CDR1 and CDR2 from the germline V gene are SGHTA and FQGNSA. CDR3 sequence: CASSQTYVQGNNEQFF. The CDR3 DNA follows: TGTGCCAGCAGCCAAACCTATGTACAGGGAAACAATGAGCAGTTCTTC.

J is TRBJ1-1 and V is TRBV12-3 or TRBV12-4; a possible D gene is TRBD1 (5 bases). CDR3 length: 12 amino acids. Trimming removed 5 bases from V and 11 bases from J, with 15 bases in between. The CDR3 spells CASSPLTENAFF. The CDR3 region has the DNA TGTGCCAGCAGTCCTCTGACAGAGAATGCTTTCTTT.

The V and J genes are TRBV19 and TRBJ1-5; D is unresolved. The CDR3 has 14 amino acids. Trimming pared 4 bases from V and 0 bases from J, leaving 7 bases between. Germline values: CDR1 LNHDA, CDR2 SQIVND (reference sequence). In DNA, the CDR3 is TGTGCCAGTAGTACTGGTAATAGCAATCAGCCCCAGCATTTT. Its protein product is CASSTGNSNQPQHF.

The V and J genes are TRBV30 and TRBJ2-7; 7 nucleotides match TRBD1. There are 15 residues in the CDR3. With V trimmed by 8 bases and J by 5 bases, 18 bases remained unmatched. Germline CDR1 reads GTSNPN; CDR2 reads SVGIG (reference sequence). The CDR3 DNA sequence: TGTGCCAGGCTCTCAGGGGGACAGTCTACCCACGAGCAGTACTTC. Its translation is CARLSGGQSTHEQYF.

This chain joins TRBV3-1 (or the pseudogene TRBV3-2) and TRBJ2-7, with D perhaps matching TRBD1 (5 bases). The CDR3 is 15 residues long. Germline V gives CDR1 LGHDT, CDR2 YNNKEL (reference sequence). Trimming stripped 4 bases from V and 0 bases from J, with 13 bases between. CDR3 sequence: CASSPPDKYSYEQYF. CDR3 nucleotides: TGTGCCAGCAGCCCCCCGGACAAGTACTCCTACGAGCAGTACTTC.

This rearrangement joins TRBV28 to TRBJ1-2; D uncertain. CDR3 length: 15 residues. V was pared by 5 bases and J by 2 bases, with 15 bases between. CDR1 and CDR2 (germline): MDHEN, SYDVKM. The CDR3 DNA reads as TGTGCCAGCAGTCTACAGAGTCAAGGGAACTATGGCTACACCTTC. Translation: CASSLQSQGNYGYTF.

The DNA of the CDR3 is TGTGCCAGCAGTTCTTGGACAGGGACTCCCGAGCAGTACTTC. This gives the protein CASSSWTGTPEQYF. The chain uses TRBV6-5 and TRBJ2-7, with 8 bases fitting TRBD1. Trimming cost V 4 bases and J 6 bases; bases outside gene matches: 8. CDR3 length: 14 amino acids. The V gene's germline CDR1 is MNHEY and CDR2 SVGAGI.

The chain recombines TRBV5-5 with TRBJ1-2; no reliable D call. The germline gives CDR1 SGHKS, CDR2 YYEKEE (reference sequence). This CDR3 has 13 residues. V gave up 0 bases and J gave up 2 bases, with 5 bases separating them. In nucleotides, the CDR3 is TGTGCCAGCAGCTTGGTCACCAACTATGGCTACACCTTC. Its protein product is CASSLVTNYGYTF.

The chain employs TRBV19 and TRBJ2-7; the D gene is possibly TRBD1 (5 bases). The CDR3 has 12 amino acids. V was shortened by 5 bases and J by 3 bases, with 8 bases between the two germline ends. Germline V gene sequence: CDR1 LNHDA, CDR2 SQIVND (reference sequence). Here the CDR3 DNA reads TGTGCCAGTAGTGCAGGGCACTACGAGCAGTACTTC. This translates into CASSAGHYEQYF.

The chain links TRBV3-1 (or the pseudogene TRBV3-2) to TRBJ2-7; the match to TRBD1 covers 7 bases. The germline V gene encodes CDR1 LGHDT and CDR2 YNNKEL (reference sequence). The CDR3 has 14 residues. V trimming: 2 bases; J trimming: 5 bases; junction bases outside the gene matches: 6. CDR3 loop: CASSQRQGMNEQYF. CDR3 coding DNA: TGTGCCAGCAGCCAACGACAGGGCATGAACGAGCAGTACTTC.

This chain uses TRBV30 with TRBJ1-5; 8 nucleotides agree with TRBD1. Germline CDR1 and CDR2: GTSNPN and SVGIG (reference sequence). Trimming cost V 1 base and J 4 bases; bases outside gene matches: 6. This CDR3 is 15 amino acids long. DNA for the CDR3: TGTGCCTGGAGTGCCCGGACAGGGAGTAATCAGCCCCAGCATTTT. As protein: CAWSARTGSNQPQHF.

This sequence joins TRBV5-1 and TRBJ1-1, with a tentative D call TRBD1 (6 bases). The CDR3 has 13 amino acids. Germline V gene sequence: CDR1 SGHRS, CDR2 YFSETQ. V shed 4 bases and J shed 8 bases, with 15 bases lying between them. The CDR3 is CASSPEGVGEAFF. The CDR3 nucleotides are TGCGCCAGCAGCCCGGAGGGGGTCGGGGAAGCTTTCTTT. The whole variable domain, filled in from reference TRBV5-1 and TRBJ1-1, reads KAGVTQTPRYLIKTRGQQVTLSCSPISGHRSVSWYQQTPGQGLQFLFEYFSETQRNKGNFPGRFSGRQFSNSRSEMNVSTLELGDSALYLCASSPEGVGEAFFGQGTRLTVV.

The chain has TRBV7-2 and TRBJ2-7, with 7 positions matching TRBD1. The CDR3 consists of 15 residues. Germline V gene lookup returns CDR1 SGHTA and CDR2 FQGNSA. Trimming cost V 7 bases and J 4 bases; bases outside gene matches: 13. The CDR3 loop is CASTTLQGFGYEQYF. The CDR3 DNA is TGTGCCAGCACCACTTTACAGGGGTTCGGTTACGAGCAGTACTTC.